This T cell receptor (beta chain) derives from a study of blood T cells in healthy people across ages. Looking at the study overall: Capture via template switching afforded approximately one barcoded beta molecule per two T cells.

PBMCs were isolated at a quantity of at least 6.5 million per sample. Study-level findings and limits: Diversity estimated from one million T cells was considered an underestimate.

Then a second PCR, running about 6 to 11 cycles, was carried out with a sample-barcoded 5' primer and a J-beta primer mix. TCRdb re-called the 5' RACE reads through MiXCR, storing one row per CDR3 protein. The repertoire consists of 710,000 or so distinct CDR3 sequences, with 32% occurring once and the leading ten covering 15%. In the case of this clonotype: Its antigen is unknown. Given a much more abundant clone one base away, this may be a read error.

The CDR3 consists of 15 residues. In germline, CDR1 is MNHEY, CDR2 SVGEGT. The J gene is TRBJ2-6, the V gene TRBV6-2 or TRBV6-3; a possible D gene is TRBD2 (6 bases). The sequence was collected from an elderly woman in good health. The sequenced material came from blood. The chain's CDR3 is CASSSGVGGANVRTF. The CDR3 DNA is TGTGCCAGCAGTTCGGGGGTCGGAGGGGCCAACGTCCGGACTTTC.